These 11 T cell receptor beta chains were all obtained from the same sample, sequenced in a study of cytomegalovirus exposure and HLA in healthy donors. Sequencing used immunoSEQ multiplex PCR; TCRdb keeps in-frame clones, though not all of them. The repertoire holds approximately 46,000 clones, roughly 93% seen once, with approximately 2.1% in the top ten. Sequencing used PBMCs. Receptors originate from a woman aged 18-29 years in good health and CMV-seronegative.

The J gene is TRBJ1-1, the V gene TRBV7-9; weak D call: TRBD1 (6 bases). The CDR3 loop spans 14 amino acids. From germline, CDR1 is SEHNR and CDR2 FQNEAQ (reference sequence). With 5 bases removed from V and 5 bases from J, the gap between germline ends came to 15 bases. Here the CDR3 reads CASSLGGGRTEAFF. In DNA, the CDR3 is TGTGCCAGCAGCCTAGGGGGAGGGAGGACTGAAGCTTTCTTT.

The J gene is TRBJ2-7, the V gene TRBV7-2; 11 bases are a match to TRBD2. CDR1 and CDR2 from the germline V gene are SGHTA and FQGNSA. This CDR3 has 15 residues. V lost 5 bases and J lost 2; bases outside the gene matches: 5. CDR3 nucleotides: TGTGCCAGCAGCCCCTTAGCGGGAGGGCCCTACGAGCAGTACTTC. This sequence encodes CASSPLAGGPYEQYF. Full variable domain (rest looked up from reference TRBV7-2 and TRBJ2-7): GAGVSQSPSNKVTEKGKDVELRCDPISGHTALYWYRQSLGQGLEFLIYFQGNSAPDKSGLPSDRFSAERTGGSVSTLTIQRTQQEDSAVYLCASSPLAGGPYEQYFGPGTRLTVT.

As DNA, the CDR3 is TGTGCCAGCAGTGAACTAGAATTCGGGGAGCAGTTCTTC. It translates to CASSELEFGEQFF. The chain is built from TRBV2 and TRBJ2-1; D uncertain. Germline CDR1 and CDR2: SNHLY and FYNNEI. Trimming took 2 bases from V and 10 from J, leaving 12 bases between them. The length of the CDR3 is 13 residues.

V usage is TRBV2 and J usage is TRBJ2-3; 10 nucleotides line up with TRBD2. Trimming removed 5 bases from V and 3 bases from J; junction bases left unmatched: 5. This CDR3 is built from 15 residues. CDR1 SNHLY and CDR2 FYNNEI come from the germline V gene. CDR3 region: CASSLAGGATDTQYF. The CDR3 DNA is TGTGCCAGCAGTTTAGCGGGGGGCGCAACAGATACGCAGTATTTT.

The chain carries TRBV7-9 and TRBJ2-3; 10 bases match TRBD2. This CDR3 contains 16 residues. Germline values: CDR1 SEHNR, CDR2 FQNEAQ (reference sequence). Losses at the gene ends were 5 bases for V and 6 bases for J; bases not matched to a gene: 11. The CDR3 loop reads CASSARTSGARDTQYF. DNA for the CDR3: TGTGCCAGCAGCGCCCGGACTAGCGGTGCTAGGGATACGCAGTATTTT.

This chain connects TRBV4-1 to TRBJ2-2; 8 bases agree with TRBD1. This CDR3 has 18 amino acids. J was trimmed by 4 bases and V by 2 bases; bases with no gene match: 12. CDR1 and CDR2 from the germline V gene are MGHRA and YSYEKL. CDR3 amino acids: CASSQNQGARLFTGELFF. The CDR3 nucleotides read TGCGCCAGCAGCCAAAACCAGGGGGCCCGTCTTTTCACCGGGGAGCTGTTTTTT.

This sequence joins TRBV10-3 and TRBJ1-1; 7 bases map to TRBD1. CDR1 and CDR2 (germline): ENHRY, SYGVKD. CDR3 size: 15 residues. After removal of 4 bases from V and 1 base from J, the junction contained 6 bases not matched to a gene. The CDR3 DNA reads TGTGCCATCAGTGGGACAGGTTGGGGGAACACTGAAGCTTTCTTT. This translates into CAISGTGWGNTEAFF.

The V call is TRBV4-1, the J call TRBJ2-7; 11 bases align to TRBD2. The V gene's germline CDR1 is MGHRA and CDR2 YSYEKL. Trimming cost V 5 bases and J 1 base; bases outside gene matches: 1. The CDR3 sequence is 14 residues long. The CDR3 DNA reads as TGCGCCAGCAGCATAGCGGGGGGGTCCTACGAGCAGTACTTC. It translates to CASSIAGGSYEQYF.

Sample share makes this clone medium-sized. This chain connects TRBV6-4 to TRBJ2-1, with D uncertain. The germline V and J ends were trimmed by 0 bases and 5 bases, with 5 bases remaining between them. The CDR3 spans 13 residues. The germline gives CDR1 MRHNA, CDR2 SNTAGT. The CDR3 sequence is CASSDSTNNEQFF. CDR3 nucleotide sequence: TGTGCCAGCAGTGACTCGACAAACAATGAGCAGTTCTTC.

This sequence joins TRBV7-8 and TRBJ1-1, with 7 nucleotides matching TRBD1. Unmatched junction bases numbered 11, after V lost 5 bases and J lost 8 bases. Germline-derived CDR1 and CDR2 are SGHVS and FQNEAQ. The CDR3 length is 14 residues. The CDR3 sequence is CASSNRDRPGEAFF. CDR3 coding DNA: TGTGCCAGCAGCAATCGGGACAGACCAGGAGAAGCTTTCTTT.

The chain links TRBV28 to TRBJ1-2, with TRBD1 matching 7 bases. CDR3 length: 13 amino acids. V dropped 4 bases and J dropped 5; count of bases not matched to a gene: 4. Looked up from germline, CDR1 is MDHEN and CDR2 is SYDVKM. CDR3 in amino acids: CASSSGQEYGYTF. The CDR3, as DNA: TGTGCCAGCAGTTCCGGACAGGAGTATGGCTACACCTTC.